The T cell receptor beta chain described here comes from a study of T cell responses to AZD1222 COVID-19 vaccine. V was shortened by 3 bases and J by 6 bases, with 20 bases between the two germline ends. CDR3 size: 16 residues. Germline V lookup: CDR1 KGHDR, CDR2 SFDVKD. The analysis combined second doses at about 4 or about 12 weeks. Clones were sequenced by immunoSEQ multiplex PCR, and TCRdb holds only the in-frame ones, with some missing. The sample shows about 160,000 clones, roughly nine tenths of them seen only once. The chain is built from TRBV24-1 and TRBJ2-7; D remains ambiguous. This sequence originates from an adult who received the AZD1222 COVID-19 vaccine. The sequencing here drew on peripheral blood, taken 28 days after the second AZD1222 dose. The CDR3 loop reads CATSDPRRADWGEQYF. CDR3 nucleotide sequence: TGTGCCACCAGTGATCCCCGTAGGGCAGACTGGGGCGAGCAGTACTTC.